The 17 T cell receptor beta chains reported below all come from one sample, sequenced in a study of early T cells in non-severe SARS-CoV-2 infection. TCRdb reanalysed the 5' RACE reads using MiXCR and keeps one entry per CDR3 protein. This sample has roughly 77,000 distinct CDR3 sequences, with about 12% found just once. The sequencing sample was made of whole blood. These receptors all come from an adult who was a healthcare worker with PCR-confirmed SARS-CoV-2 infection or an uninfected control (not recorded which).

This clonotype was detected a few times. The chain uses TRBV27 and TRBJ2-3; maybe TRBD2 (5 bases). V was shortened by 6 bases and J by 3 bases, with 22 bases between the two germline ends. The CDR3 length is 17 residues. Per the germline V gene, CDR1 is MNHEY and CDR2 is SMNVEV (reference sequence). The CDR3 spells CASSPTAGRGGTDTQYF. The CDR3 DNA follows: TGTGCCAGCAGCCCCACCGCCGGTCGAGGCGGGACAGATACGCAGTATTTT.

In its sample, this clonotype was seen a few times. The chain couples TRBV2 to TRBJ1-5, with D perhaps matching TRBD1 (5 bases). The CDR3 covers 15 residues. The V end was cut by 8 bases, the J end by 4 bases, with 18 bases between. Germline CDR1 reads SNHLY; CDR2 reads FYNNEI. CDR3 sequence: CASGGLSRVNQPQHF. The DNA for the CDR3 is TGTGCCAGCGGGGGTCTGAGCAGGGTAAATCAGCCCCAGCATTTT.

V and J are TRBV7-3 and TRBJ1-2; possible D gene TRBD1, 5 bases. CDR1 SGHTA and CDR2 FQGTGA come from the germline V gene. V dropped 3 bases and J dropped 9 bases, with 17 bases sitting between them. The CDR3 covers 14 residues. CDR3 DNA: TGTGCCAGCAGCTTGACCGGGACCGCGGAGAGCTACACCTTC. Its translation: CASSLTGTAESYTF.

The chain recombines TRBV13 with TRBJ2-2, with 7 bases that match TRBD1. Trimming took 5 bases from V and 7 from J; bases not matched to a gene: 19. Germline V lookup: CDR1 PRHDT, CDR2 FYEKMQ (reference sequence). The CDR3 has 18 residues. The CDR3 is CASSPTVGKGGLVGELFF. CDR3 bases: TGTGCCAGCAGCCCAACGGTTGGGAAAGGGGGCCTAGTCGGGGAGCTGTTTTTT.

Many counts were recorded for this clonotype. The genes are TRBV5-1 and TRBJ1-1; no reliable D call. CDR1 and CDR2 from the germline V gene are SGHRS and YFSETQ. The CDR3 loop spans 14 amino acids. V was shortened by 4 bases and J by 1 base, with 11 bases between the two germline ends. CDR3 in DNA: TGCGCCAGCAGCCCAAGGACGGGGAACACTGAAGCTTTCTTT. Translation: CASSPRTGNTEAFF.

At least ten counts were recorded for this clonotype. Written as DNA, the CDR3 is TGTGCCAGCAGTTTAACAGGGGGCTACGAGCAGTACTTC. Amino acid sequence: CASSLTGGYEQYF. The genes are TRBV27 and TRBJ2-7; 8 positions agree with TRBD1. The germline CDR1 and CDR2 sequences are MNHEY and SMNVEV (reference sequence). This CDR3 region has 13 residues. Losses at the gene ends were 2 bases for V and 3 bases for J; bases not matched to a gene: 0.

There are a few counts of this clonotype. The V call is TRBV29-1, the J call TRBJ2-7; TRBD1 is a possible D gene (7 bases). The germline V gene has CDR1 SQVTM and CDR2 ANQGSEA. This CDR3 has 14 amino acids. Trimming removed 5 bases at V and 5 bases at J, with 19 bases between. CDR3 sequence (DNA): TGCAGCGTTACCCACGTGCAGGGGGGTCACGAGCAGTACTTC. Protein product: CSVTHVQGGHEQYF.

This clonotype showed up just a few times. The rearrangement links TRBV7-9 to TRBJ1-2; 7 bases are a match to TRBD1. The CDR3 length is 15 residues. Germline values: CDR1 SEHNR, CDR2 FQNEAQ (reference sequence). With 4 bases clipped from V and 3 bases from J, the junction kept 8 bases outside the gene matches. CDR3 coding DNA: TGTGCCAGCAGCTCCCTCTTGACAGGGCACTATGGCTACACCTTC. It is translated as CASSSLLTGHYGYTF.

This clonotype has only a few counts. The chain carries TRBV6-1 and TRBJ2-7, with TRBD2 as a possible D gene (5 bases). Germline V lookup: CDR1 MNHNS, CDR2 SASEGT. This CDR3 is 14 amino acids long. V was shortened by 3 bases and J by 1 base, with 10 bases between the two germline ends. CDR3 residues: CASSDRAGSYEQYF. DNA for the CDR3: TGTGCCAGCAGTGATAGGGCGGGTTCCTACGAGCAGTACTTC.

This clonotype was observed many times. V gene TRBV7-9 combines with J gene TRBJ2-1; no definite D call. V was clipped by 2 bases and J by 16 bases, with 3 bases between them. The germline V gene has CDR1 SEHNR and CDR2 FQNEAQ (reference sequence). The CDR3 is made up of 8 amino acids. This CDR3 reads CASSLHFF. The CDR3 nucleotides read TGTGCCAGCAGCTTACACTTCTTC. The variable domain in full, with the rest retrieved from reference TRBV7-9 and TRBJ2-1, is DTGVSQNPRHKITKRGQNVTFRCDPISEHNRLYWYRQTLGQGPEFLTYFQNEAQLEKSRLLSDRFSAERPKGSFSTLEIQRTEQGDSAMYLCASSLHFFGPGTRLTVL.

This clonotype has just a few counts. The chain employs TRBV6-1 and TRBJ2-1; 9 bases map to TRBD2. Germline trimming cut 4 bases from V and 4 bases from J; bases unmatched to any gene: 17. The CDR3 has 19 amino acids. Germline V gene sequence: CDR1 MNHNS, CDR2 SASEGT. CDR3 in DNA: TGTGCCAGCAGTGTAGGGCGGGGGGGCCTCTCGGTCCGGTACAATGAGCAGTTCTTC. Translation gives CASSVGRGGLSVRYNEQFF.

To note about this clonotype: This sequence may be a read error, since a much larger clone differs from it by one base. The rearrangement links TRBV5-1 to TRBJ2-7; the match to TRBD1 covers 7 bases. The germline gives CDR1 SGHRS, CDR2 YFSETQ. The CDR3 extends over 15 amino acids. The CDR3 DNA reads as TGCGTCAGCAGCTTGGTGGGACAGAGAGGCCTGGACGAGTACTTC. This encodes CVSSLVGQRGLDEYF.

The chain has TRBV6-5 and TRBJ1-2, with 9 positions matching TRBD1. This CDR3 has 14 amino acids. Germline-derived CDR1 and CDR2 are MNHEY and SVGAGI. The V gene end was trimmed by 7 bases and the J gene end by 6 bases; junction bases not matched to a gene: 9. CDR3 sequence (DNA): TGTGCCAGCAAACAGGGGGCTCGGGGCGATGGCTACACCTTC. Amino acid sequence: CASKQGARGDGYTF.

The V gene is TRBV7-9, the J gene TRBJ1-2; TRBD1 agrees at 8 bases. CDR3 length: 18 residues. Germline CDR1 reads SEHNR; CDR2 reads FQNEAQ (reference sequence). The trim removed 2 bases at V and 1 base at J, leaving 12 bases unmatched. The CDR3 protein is CASSLSEAGGLINYGYTF. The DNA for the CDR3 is TGTGCCAGCAGCTTATCGGAGGCAGGGGGCCTGATTAACTATGGCTACACCTTC.

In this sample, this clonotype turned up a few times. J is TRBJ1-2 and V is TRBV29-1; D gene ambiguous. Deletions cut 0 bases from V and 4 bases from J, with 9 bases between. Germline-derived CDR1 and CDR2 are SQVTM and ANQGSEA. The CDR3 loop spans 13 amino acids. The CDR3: CSVEDLVSYGYTF. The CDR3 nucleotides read TGCAGCGTTGAAGATCTGGTCAGCTATGGCTACACCTTC.

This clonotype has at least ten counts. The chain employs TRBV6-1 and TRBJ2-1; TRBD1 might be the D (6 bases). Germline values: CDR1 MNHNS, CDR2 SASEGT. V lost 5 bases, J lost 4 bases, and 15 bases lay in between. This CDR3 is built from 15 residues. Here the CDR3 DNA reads TGTGCCAGCAGTACATACCGGGACACTTACAATGAGCAGTTCTTC. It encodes CASSTYRDTYNEQFF.

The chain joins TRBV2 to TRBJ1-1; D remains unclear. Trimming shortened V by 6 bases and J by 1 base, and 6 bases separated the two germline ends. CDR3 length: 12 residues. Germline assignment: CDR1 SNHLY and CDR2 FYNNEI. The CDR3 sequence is CASRSGNTEAFF. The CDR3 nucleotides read TGTGCCAGCAGATCGGGGAACACTGAAGCTTTCTTT.